Sequencing of this TCR beta chain was carried out in a study of cytomegalovirus exposure and HLA in healthy donors. Across the study: An earlier analysis found 110 million or so unique TCR beta sequences from approximately 190 million T cells. Study results and caveats: A later analysis showed HLA-associated TCR beta chains outstripping equally common others in clonal expansion. As a later analysis showed, several of the most significant clusters appeared to be linked to common viral pathogens. Researchers counted 164 TCR beta chains as cytomegalovirus-associated.

V was cut by 4 bases and J by 4 bases, with 11 bases left in between. The CDR3 consists of 13 residues. The V gene's germline CDR1 is SGHDN and CDR2 FVKESK. This clone came up a few times. Antigen specificity is unknown. Use of 60 Vbeta and 13 Jbeta primers characterized the PCR. The protocol was immunoSEQ multiplex PCR, while the TCRdb copy is restricted to in-frame clones and leaves out a portion. Seen here are 200,000 to 300,000 clones, over 80% observed once, and the top ten hold 4.5% to 6%. The chain carries TRBV14 and TRBJ2-7; perhaps TRBD1 as D (5 bases). The sample comprised PBMCs. This sequence originates from a woman aged 40 to 50 in good health and CMV-seropositive. The CDR3 spells CASSPDRFYEQYF. The DNA for the CDR3 is TGTGCCAGCAGCCCTGACAGATTTTACGAGCAGTACTTC.